The following is a T cell receptor (beta chain) sequence with its context. These data belong to a study of T cell changes during pregnancy in multiple sclerosis. The V gene lost 4 bases and the J gene lost 3 bases, with 10 bases spanning the gap. CDR1 and CDR2 from the germline V gene are SNHLY and FYNNEI. CDR3 length: 14 amino acids. Libraries were prepared by immunoSEQ multiplex PCR; TCRdb keeps only in-frame clonotypes and omits some of them. The sample lists around 57,000 clones, roughly 92% occurring once. This TCR was recovered from a female donor with multiple sclerosis, enrolled in a pregnancy study. The genes are TRBV2 and TRBJ2-1; perhaps TRBD2 as D (6 bases). This material consisted of CD4+ T cells from peripheral blood mononuclear cells, taken in the third trimester of pregnancy. CDR3 residues: CASSARRDYNEQFF. The DNA for the CDR3 is TGTGCCAGCAGTGCTCGGCGGGACTACAATGAGCAGTTCTTC.